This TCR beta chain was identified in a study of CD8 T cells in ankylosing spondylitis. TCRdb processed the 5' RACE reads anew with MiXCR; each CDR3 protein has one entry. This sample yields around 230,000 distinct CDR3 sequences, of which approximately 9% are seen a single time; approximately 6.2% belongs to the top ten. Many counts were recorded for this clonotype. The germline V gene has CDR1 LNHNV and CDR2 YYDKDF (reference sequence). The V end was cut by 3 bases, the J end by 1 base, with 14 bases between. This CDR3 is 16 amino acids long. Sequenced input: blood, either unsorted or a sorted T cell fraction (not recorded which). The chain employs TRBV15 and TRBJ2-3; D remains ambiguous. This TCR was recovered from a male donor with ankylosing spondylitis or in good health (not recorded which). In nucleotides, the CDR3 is TGTGCCACCAGCAGGATGGGTGATGGGGGCACAGATACGCAGTATTTT. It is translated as CATSRMGDGGTDTQYF.